Listed here are 16 T cell receptor beta chains from one sample, sequenced in a study of beta chain features in type 1 diabetes. Expressed TCRB transcripts were sequenced because the entire RNA isolate underwent reverse transcription. Repertoires were generated with immunoSEQ multiplex PCR, while TCRdb's copy carries only in-frame clones and drops some. There are 500,000 to 700,000 clones in the sample; 15% to 17% occur only once, and about 0.093% lies in the top ten. Sequences were obtained from naive CD4+ T cells from blood. These receptor sequences come from a man aged 18 to 30 in good health.

This rearrangement joins TRBV25-1 to TRBJ1-6, with a tentative D call TRBD1 (5 bases). The germline CDR1 and CDR2 sequences are MGHDK and SYGVNS. V lost 10 bases to trimming and J lost 7 bases, with 14 bases between them. The CDR3 is 13 residues long. For the CDR3, the DNA is TGTGCCACCCTGGGGCAGACGAATTCACCCCTCCACTTT. It translates to CATLGQTNSPLHF.

This chain uses TRBV6-5 with TRBJ1-1; the D is unclear. This CDR3 is 14 amino acids long. The V and J ends lost 6 bases and 1 base respectively, with 12 bases between them. Germline V gene sequence: CDR1 MNHEY, CDR2 SVGAGI. This chain's CDR3 is CASRNRAENTEAFF. Written as DNA, the CDR3 is TGTGCCAGCAGAAATCGGGCAGAGAACACTGAAGCTTTCTTT.

The gene calls are TRBV7-2 and TRBJ2-1; 8 bases align to TRBD2. This CDR3 contains 16 residues. The V gene's germline CDR1 is SGHTA and CDR2 FQGNSA. With V trimmed by 4 bases and J by 2 bases, 7 bases remained unmatched. In DNA form, the CDR3 reads TGTGCCAGCAGCTCTATAGCGGGGCTCGCCTACAATGAGCAGTTCTTC. Translating gives CASSSIAGLAYNEQFF.

The chain joins TRBV28 to TRBJ1-5; possibly TRBD1 for D (6 bases). There are 14 residues in the CDR3. Trimming pared 7 bases from V and 6 bases from J, leaving 16 bases between. The germline CDR1 and CDR2 sequences are MDHEN and SYDVKM. In DNA form, the CDR3 reads TGTGCCAGCATGGTCTTCAGGGGCGGTCAGCCCCAGCATTTT. This codes for CASMVFRGGQPQHF.

V usage is TRBV19 and J usage is TRBJ2-6; 8 bases line up with TRBD1. The J segment lost 2 bases and the V segment lost 9 bases, leaving 6 bases of the junction unmatched. The CDR3 sequence is 15 residues long. Germline CDR1 reads LNHDA; CDR2 reads SQIVND (reference sequence). As DNA, the CDR3 is TGTGCCAGCAGGACAGGGCACGCTGGGGCCAACGTCCTGACTTTC. Its translation: CASRTGHAGANVLTF.

In its sample, this clone was seen a few times. The chain employs TRBV7-2 and TRBJ1-4, with D unresolved. V was pared by 4 bases and J by 4 bases, with 1 base between. CDR1 is SGHTA, CDR2 FQGNSA, per germline. The CDR3 covers 11 residues. The CDR3 loop is CASSYNEKLFF. CDR3 in DNA: TGTGCCAGCAGCTATAATGAAAAACTGTTTTTT. The full variable domain, completed using reference TRBV7-2 and TRBJ1-4, is GAGVSQSPSNKVTEKGKDVELRCDPISGHTALYWYRQSLGQGLEFLIYFQGNSAPDKSGLPSDRFSAERTGGSVSTLTIQRTQQEDSAVYLCASSYNEKLFFGSGTQLSVL.

This clone was seen a handful of times. This chain uses TRBV28 with TRBJ1-1; the D is unclear. Trimming took 5 bases from V and 6 from J, leaving 10 bases between them. Germline CDR1 reads MDHEN; CDR2 reads SYDVKM. The CDR3 is made up of 12 amino acids. The CDR3 nucleotides read TGTGCCAGCAGTACAAGCCAGCCTGAAGCTTTCTTT. This gives the protein CASSTSQPEAFF.

The chain is built from TRBV9 and TRBJ2-2; possibly TRBD1 for D (6 bases). The CDR3 totals 15 residues. Trimming cost V 1 base and J 4 bases, with 11 bases left between them. The V gene's germline CDR1 is SGDLS and CDR2 YYNGEE. CDR3 bases: TGTGCCAGCAGCGTAAGCACAGGGTTCACCGGGGAGCTGTTTTTT. It is translated as CASSVSTGFTGELFF.

The table lists this clone with a few counts. J is TRBJ2-5 and V is TRBV28, with TRBD2 identical over 14 bases. The germline V gene has CDR1 MDHEN and CDR2 SYDVKM. The V and J ends lost 6 bases and 5 bases, in that order; junction bases with no gene match: 2. The CDR3 is 14 amino acids. The CDR3 DNA sequence: TGTGCCAGCAGGCGGACTAGCGGGGGGGAGACCCAGTACTTC. This gives the protein CASRRTSGGETQYF. Using reference TRBV28 and TRBJ2-5 for the parts outside the CDR3, the full variable domain is DVKVTQSSRYLVKRTGEKVFLECVQDMDHENMFWYRQDPGLGLRLIYFSYDVKMKEKGDIPEGYSVSREKKERFSLILESASTNQTSMYLCASRRTSGGETQYFGPGTRLLVL.

The chain has TRBV28 and TRBJ1-5; D possibly corresponds to TRBD1 (6 bases). The germline gives CDR1 MDHEN, CDR2 SYDVKM. V lost 5 bases to trimming and J lost 3 bases, with 11 bases between them. The CDR3 covers 14 residues. The CDR3 coding sequence is TGTGCCAGCAGTACTGGGGGGGCCAATCAGCCCCAGCATTTT. This encodes CASSTGGANQPQHF.

V usage is TRBV7-3 and J usage is TRBJ2-1; D remains unclear. Germline V CDR1 and CDR2: SGHTA, FQGTGA. Trimming left V 0 bases short and J 8 bases short, with 5 bases between. The CDR3 sequence is 12 residues long. The CDR3 coding sequence is TGTGCCAGCAGCTTAACTAGGGATGAGCAGTTCTTC. This codes for CASSLTRDEQFF.

This clone was seen a few times. V gene TRBV18 combines with J gene TRBJ1-5; D unclear. This CDR3 is built from 12 residues. Trimming removed 6 bases from V and 2 bases from J, with 5 bases in between. Germline CDR1 and CDR2: KGHSH and LQKENI. DNA for the CDR3: TGTGCCAGCTCCGTAGGCAATCAGCCCCAGCATTTT. Its protein is CASSVGNQPQHF.

The rearrangement uses TRBV5-1 and TRBJ1-1; a possible D gene is TRBD1 (6 bases). Germline CDR1 is SGHRS and CDR2 is YFSETQ. The CDR3 totals 14 residues. Trimming left V 6 bases short and J 0 bases short, with 12 bases between. This CDR3 is CASTPRGLNTEAFF. CDR3 in DNA: TGCGCCAGCACTCCCCGGGGGCTGAACACTGAAGCTTTCTTT.

This clone showed up just a few times. This chain connects TRBV19 to TRBJ2-4; 8 bases agree with TRBD2. The CDR3 consists of 15 residues. Germline lookup yields CDR1 LNHDA and CDR2 SQIVND (reference sequence). Trimming at V came to 6 bases and at J to 0 bases, leaving 4 bases not matched to a gene. CDR3 residues: CASSTGGLAKNIQYF. In nucleotides, the CDR3 is TGTGCCAGTAGCACGGGAGGGCTAGCCAAAAACATTCAGTACTTC.

The sample holds a few counts of this clone. The chain couples TRBV11-2 to TRBJ2-7; 7 positions match TRBD2. J lost 4 bases, V lost 5 bases, and 14 bases had no gene match. CDR3 length: 16 amino acids. The germline V gene has CDR1 SGHAT and CDR2 FQNNGV. The CDR3 nucleotides are TGTGCCAGCAGCAAGCCCGGCGGGGGTATCCGTTACGAGCAGTACTTC. Protein sequence: CASSKPGGGIRYEQYF. The whole variable domain, remainder taken from reference TRBV11-2 and TRBJ2-7, is EAGVAQSPRYKIIEKRQSVAFWCNPISGHATLYWYQQILGQGPKLLIQFQNNGVVDDSQLPKDRFSAERLKGVDSTLKIQPAKLEDSAVYLCASSKPGGGIRYEQYFGPGTRLTVT.

This clone was observed a handful of times. The CDR3 loop is CASSPTGQGFSYGYTF. CDR3 sequence (DNA): TGTGCCAGCAGTCCGACGGGACAGGGGTTTAGCTATGGCTACACCTTC. This chain links TRBV2 with TRBJ1-2; 10 positions agree with TRBD1. In germline, CDR1 is SNHLY, CDR2 FYNNEI. The CDR3 loop spans 16 amino acids. The V and J ends lost 5 bases and 4 bases, in that order; junction bases with no gene match: 10.